The T cell receptor (beta chain) described here comes from a study of OX40 agonist ivuxolimab in advanced cancers. Study-wide context: Partial responses were observed in three patients, of whom one had hepatocellular carcinoma and two had cutaneous melanoma.

The table came from immunoSEQ multiplex PCR; TCRdb's copy has only in-frame clones and leaves some out. Of some 65,000 clones in the sample, 85% were seen once. As regards this clone: Its antigen is unknown.

Whole-study results and caveats: Partly responding patients at 0.1-3.0 mg/kg showed some of the smallest clonal expansion. No determination was made of the antigen specificity of the expanded peripheral T cells.

CDR1 and CDR2 from the germline V gene are SGHTA and FQGNSA. The length of the CDR3 is 11 residues. The V end was cut by 6 bases, the J end by 6 bases, with 3 bases between. This receptor was identified in an adult with an advanced solid tumor such as melanoma, head and neck, liver or kidney cancer. The rearrangement joins TRBV7-2 to TRBJ1-6; D is ambiguous. The source material was CD4+ or CD8+ T cells sorted from blood, sampled in a trial of the OX40 agonist ivuxolimab. CDR3 coding DNA: TGTGCCAGCAGTTTTAATTCACCCCTCCACTTT. Protein: CASSFNSPLHF.